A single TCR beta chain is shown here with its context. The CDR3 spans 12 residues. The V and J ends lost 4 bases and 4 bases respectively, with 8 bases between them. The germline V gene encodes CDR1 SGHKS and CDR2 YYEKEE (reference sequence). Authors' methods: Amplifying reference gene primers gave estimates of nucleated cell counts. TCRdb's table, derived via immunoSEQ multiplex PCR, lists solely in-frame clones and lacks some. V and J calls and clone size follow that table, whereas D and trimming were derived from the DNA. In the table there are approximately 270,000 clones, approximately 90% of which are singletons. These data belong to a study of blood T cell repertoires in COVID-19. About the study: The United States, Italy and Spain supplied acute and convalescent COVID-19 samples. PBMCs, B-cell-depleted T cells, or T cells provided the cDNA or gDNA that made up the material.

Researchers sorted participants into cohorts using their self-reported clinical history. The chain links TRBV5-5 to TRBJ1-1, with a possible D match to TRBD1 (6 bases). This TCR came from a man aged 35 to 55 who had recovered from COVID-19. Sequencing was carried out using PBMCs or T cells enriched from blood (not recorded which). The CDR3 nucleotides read TGTGCCAGCAGCCAGGGGTTCACTGAAGCTTTCTTT. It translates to CASSQGFTEAFF.